The entry below describes one TCR beta chain. This sample was included in a study of blood T cell repertoires in COVID-19. Overall study: Material from acute and convalescent COVID-19 was sourced from the United States, Italy and Spain. T cells, B-cell-depleted T cells, or PBMCs supplied cDNA or gDNA.

TCRdb's table, derived via immunoSEQ multiplex PCR, lists solely in-frame clones and lacks some. The sample consists of fewer than 350,000 clones, about 86% of them appearing once. CDR3 size: 14 residues. Trimming left V 5 bases short and J 2 bases short, with 12 bases between. CDR1 LNHDA and CDR2 SQIVND come from the germline V gene (reference sequence). The V call is TRBV19, the J call TRBJ1-2, with a tentative D call TRBD1 (6 bases). The sequencing input was peripheral blood. This clonotype was sampled from a woman aged 30 to 39 who had recovered from COVID-19. The CDR3 sequence: CASSVRQENYGYTF. Written as DNA, the CDR3 is TGTGCCAGTAGTGTGAGACAGGAGAACTATGGCTACACCTTC.